This entry lists 15 T cell receptor beta chains sequenced from one sample in a study of blood T cell repertoires in COVID-19. TCRdb's copy holds only in-frame clones and misses some; the assay was immunoSEQ multiplex PCR. The sample lists over 200,000 clones, 90% occurring once. The sequencing input was PBMCs or T cells enriched from blood (not recorded which). The receptors here all came from a man aged 30 to 39 who had been exposed to COVID-19.

The chain is built from TRBV11-3 and TRBJ2-3, with 12 bases lining up with TRBD2. This CDR3 is 17 amino acids long. The V gene's germline CDR1 is SGHNT and CDR2 YENEEA. Trimming removed 1 base from V and 4 bases from J; junction bases left unmatched: 6. The CDR3 DNA reads as TGTGCCAGCAGCTTAGGGAGGACTAGCGGGGCGGCAGATACGCAGTATTTT. Its protein is CASSLGRTSGAADTQYF.

The chain uses TRBV4-2 and TRBJ2-1, with 8 positions matching TRBD1. In germline, CDR1 is LGHNA, CDR2 YNFKEQ. The CDR3 has 16 amino acids. V gave up 4 bases and J gave up 2 bases; unmatched junction bases: 7. The CDR3 coding sequence is TGTGCCAGCAGCCCTCAACGGACAGGGACCTACAATGAGCAGTTCTTC. The encoded protein is CASSPQRTGTYNEQFF.

The V gene is TRBV7-2, the J gene TRBJ1-1; 7 bases match TRBD1. The CDR3 length is 15 residues. CDR1 and CDR2 from the germline V gene are SGHTA and FQGNSA. The ends lost 5 bases at V and 0 bases at J; junction bases unmatched: 6. DNA of the CDR3: TGTGCCAGCAGCAGAACAGGGGCCATGAACACTGAAGCTTTCTTT. This gives the protein CASSRTGAMNTEAFF.

In regard to this clone: The same CDR3 is also encoded by other DNA sequences in this sample. V and J are TRBV7-9 and TRBJ1-5; D call uncertain. The CDR3 covers 13 residues. Germline CDR1 reads SEHNR; CDR2 reads FQNEAQ (reference sequence). V was cut by 0 bases and J by 6 bases, with 6 bases left in between. As DNA, the CDR3 is TGTGCCAGCAGCTTAGCAGGCGGTCAGCCCCAGCATTTT. Encoded protein: CASSLAGGQPQHF.

The rearrangement uses TRBV10-3 and TRBJ2-1; D is uncertain. CDR1 and CDR2 (germline): ENHRY, SYGVKD. V lost 7 bases and J 6 bases, leaving 7 bases between the germline ends. This CDR3 has 11 residues. CDR3 sequence: CAIMLANEQFF. DNA of the CDR3: TGTGCCATCATGCTGGCCAATGAGCAGTTCTTC.

The chain combines TRBV12-3 or TRBV12-4 with TRBJ2-3, with D possibly matching TRBD2 (6 bases). The CDR3 is 13 residues long. V lost 3 bases to trimming and J lost 6 bases, with 10 bases between them. CDR3: CASSLIGGDTQYF. Here the CDR3 DNA reads TGTGCCAGCAGTTTGATCGGAGGGGATACGCAGTATTTT.

The V gene is TRBV5-4, the J gene TRBJ1-4; D may be TRBD1 (5 bases). Germline V lookup: CDR1 SGHNT, CDR2 YYREEE (reference sequence). The length of the CDR3 is 14 residues. V shed 0 bases and J shed 6 bases, with 9 bases lying between them. The CDR3 coding sequence is TGTGCCAGCAGCTTGGGACAGCCAGATGAAAAACTGTTTTTT. It yields the protein CASSLGQPDEKLFF.

The chain is built from TRBV7-9 and TRBJ2-3; weak D call: TRBD2 (7 bases). The CDR3 is made up of 17 amino acids. With 5 bases removed from V and 2 bases from J, the gap between germline ends came to 20 bases. Germline CDR1 is SEHNR and CDR2 is FQNEAQ (reference sequence). For the CDR3, the DNA is TGTGCCAGCAGCGGCGACCTCCGGGGGGCGGACACAGATACGCAGTATTTT. This sequence encodes CASSGDLRGADTDTQYF.

The chain recombines TRBV24-1 with TRBJ1-1; TRBD1 aligns across 10 bases. The CDR3 is made up of 14 amino acids. The junction had 11 bases not matched to a gene; V was cut back by 6 bases and J by 11 bases. Germline assignment: CDR1 KGHDR and CDR2 SFDVKD. CDR3 sequence: CATSTKGQGDSAFF. In DNA form, the CDR3 reads TGTGCCACCAGTACAAAAGGACAGGGGGACTCCGCTTTCTTT.

This chain links TRBV27 with TRBJ1-2, with D possibly matching TRBD1 (5 bases). V lost 8 bases and J lost 4, with 11 bases in between. Germline CDR1 reads MNHEY; CDR2 reads SMNVEV (reference sequence). The CDR3 loop spans 12 amino acids. The CDR3 coding sequence is TGTGCCAGCGGCTACGGGGGCTATGGCTACACCTTC. Protein product: CASGYGGYGYTF.

The rearrangement links TRBV6-1 to TRBJ1-6; D perhaps matches TRBD1 (5 bases). Trimming left V 0 bases short and J 9 bases short, with 12 bases between. The germline gives CDR1 MNHNS, CDR2 SASEGT. This CDR3 is built from 15 residues. In DNA form, the CDR3 reads TGTGCCAGCAGTGAAGCTTCCGGGGGACTTTCACCCCTCCACTTT. Translating it yields CASSEASGGLSPLHF.

This chain connects TRBV6-5 to TRBJ1-6, with D possibly being TRBD1 (6 bases). Looked up from germline, CDR1 is MNHEY and CDR2 is SVGAGI. This CDR3 has 14 amino acids. Trimming removed 5 bases from V and 5 bases from J, with 10 bases in between. CDR3: CASSRQEDNSPLHF. The CDR3 DNA reads as TGTGCCAGCAGTAGACAGGAAGATAATTCACCCCTCCACTTT.

V and J are TRBV15 and TRBJ2-7; TRBD1 matches at 7 bases. Losses at the gene ends were 5 bases for V and 3 bases for J; bases not matched to a gene: 10. The CDR3 spans 15 residues. CDR1 and CDR2 (germline): LNHNV, YYDKDF (reference sequence). CDR3 in amino acids: CATSARLGTVYEQYF. The CDR3 bases are TGTGCCACCAGCGCCCGTTTAGGGACAGTCTACGAGCAGTACTTC.

This sequence joins TRBV9 and TRBJ1-2; D gene uncertain. Germline CDR1 SGDLS, CDR2 YYNGEE. V was trimmed by 4 bases and J by 7 bases, leaving 8 bases between them. CDR3 length equals 11 residues. The CDR3 loop is CASSRGLGYTF. Written as DNA, the CDR3 is TGTGCCAGCAGCAGAGGACTTGGCTACACCTTC.

The chain joins TRBV11-2 to TRBJ2-5; tentatively, D is TRBD2 (6 bases). V lost 5 bases and J lost 2, with 18 bases in between. Per the germline V gene, CDR1 is SGHAT and CDR2 is FQNNGV. CDR3 length: 16 amino acids. DNA of the CDR3: TGTGCCAGCAGCCTAGGGGTCGGGACTGCGCAAGAGACCCAGTACTTC. Encoded protein: CASSLGVGTAQETQYF.